This T cell receptor (beta chain) originates from a study of T-cell reconstitution after alpha-beta-depleted transplantation in children. The library targeted TCRbeta and was prepared with unique molecular identifiers. TCRdb passed the PCR reads through MiXCR, listing each CDR3 protein once. Here the sample spans tens of thousands of distinct CDR3 sequences, approximately 6.1% being singletons. This clonotype was seen at least ten times. CDR3 length: 12 amino acids. The germline CDR1 and CDR2 sequences are SNHLY and FYNNEI. Between the trimmed V and J ends, which lost 4 bases and 15 bases, there was a span of 16 bases.

The V and J genes are TRBV2 and TRBJ2-1; D is unclear. Sequencing was performed on PBMCs, mostly from graft donor cells, taken 60 days after TCRalphabeta/CD19-depleted stem cell transplant. The receptor's source is a female patient aged 2-15 years who had a stem cell transplant for aplastic anemia, so the T cells may come from the graft donor. CDR3 region: CASSGELIVRFF. The CDR3, as DNA: TGTGCCAGCAGTGGCGAACTCATAGTACGGTTCTTC.